Given below is one T cell receptor beta chain in context. What it binds is unknown. These data belong to a study of cytomegalovirus exposure and HLA in healthy donors. Study observations and caveats: There were 150 to 200 TCR beta chains listed as cytomegalovirus-associated.

CDR3 length: 12 residues. Trimming cost V 2 bases and J 3 bases, with 5 bases left between them. CDR1 SGHTA and CDR2 FQGNSA come from the germline V gene. Clones were sequenced by immunoSEQ multiplex PCR, and TCRdb holds only the in-frame ones, with some missing. The sample carries some 88,000 clones, roughly 97% recorded once. The clonotype comes from a man aged 18 to 29 in good health and CMV-seronegative. The chain is built from TRBV7-2 and TRBJ2-7; no clear D gene. Sample: PBMCs. CDR3 sequence reads: CASSLHSYEQYF. CDR3 nucleotide sequence: TGTGCCAGCAGCTTACACAGCTACGAGCAGTACTTC.